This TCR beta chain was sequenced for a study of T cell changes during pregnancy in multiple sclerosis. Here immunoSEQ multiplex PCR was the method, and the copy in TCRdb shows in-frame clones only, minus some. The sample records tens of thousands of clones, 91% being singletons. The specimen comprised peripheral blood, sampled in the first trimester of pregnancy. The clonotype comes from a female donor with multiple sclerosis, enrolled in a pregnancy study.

CDR3 protein: CASRSPGLAGAENEQFF. The CDR3 DNA reads as TGTGCCAGCAGGTCACCGGGACTAGCGGGAGCGGAAAATGAGCAGTTCTTC. The V and J genes are TRBV28 and TRBJ2-1, with 14 bases identical to TRBD2. V lost 6 bases, J lost 7 bases, and 11 bases stayed unmatched. The CDR3 consists of 17 residues. The germline V gene encodes CDR1 MDHEN and CDR2 SYDVKM.